This TCR beta chain was documented in a study of neurological immune-mediated disorders. MiXCR, applied by TCRdb to the 5' RACE reads, yields one record per CDR3 protein. This sample has 80,000 to 100,000 distinct CDR3 sequences; about 5.6% occur once, and the top ten carry 7.9%. In this sample, this clonotype turned up many times. What it binds is unknown. Time point indicated: longitudinal time-point 2. For the unsorted libraries, 2 million PBMCs stored at -80 C served as input. Findings and limits, study-wide: Phylogenetic grouping assigned the repertoires of 18 of 34 multiple sclerosis patients to one related-CDR3 cluster, which constitutes a possible signature. Neither clinical nor MRI features were associated with the multiple sclerosis repertoire cluster.

The CDR3 loop spans 15 amino acids. J gave up 2 bases and V 0 bases, and 3 bases lay outside the gene matches. The germline CDR1 and CDR2 sequences are SGDLS and YYNGEE. The chain combines TRBV9 with TRBJ2-5, with 8 bases lining up with TRBD1. The sequenced sample was PBMCs. This TCR was recovered from a woman in her sixties or seventies with multiple sclerosis. The CDR3 loop is CASSVGGQDQETQYF. CDR3 DNA sequence: TGTGCCAGCAGCGTAGGGGGACAGGATCAAGAGACCCAGTACTTC.